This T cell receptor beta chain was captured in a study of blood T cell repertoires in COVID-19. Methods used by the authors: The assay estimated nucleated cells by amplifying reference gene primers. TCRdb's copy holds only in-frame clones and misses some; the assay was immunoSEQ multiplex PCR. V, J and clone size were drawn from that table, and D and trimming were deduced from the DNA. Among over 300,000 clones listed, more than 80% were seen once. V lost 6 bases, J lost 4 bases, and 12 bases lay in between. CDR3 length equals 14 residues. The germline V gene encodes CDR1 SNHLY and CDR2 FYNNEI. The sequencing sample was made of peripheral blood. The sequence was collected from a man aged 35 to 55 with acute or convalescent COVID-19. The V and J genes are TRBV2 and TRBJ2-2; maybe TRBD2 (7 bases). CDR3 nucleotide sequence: TGTGCCAGCAGACGGGGGGCGTCCACCGGGGAGCTGTTTTTT. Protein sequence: CASRRGASTGELFF.